These T cell receptor beta chains were read from a single sample in a study of cytomegalovirus exposure and HLA in healthy donors. TCRdb keeps only in-frame clones here, not all; method: immunoSEQ multiplex PCR. The data contain some 130,000 clones, almost 85% of them singletons. Sequenced: PBMCs. Receptors were obtained from a man aged 30 to 39 in good health and CMV-seropositive. CDR3s include the opening cysteine and the closing phenylalanine or tryptophan. The order of the fields is clone size, V gene, D gene, J gene, CDR3 DNA, CDR3 protein. D genes are given only for firm matches. A clone size is listed for some rows: how often the clone was seen (once, few, many), or a class if it is expanded.

clone size: -; V gene: TRBV18; D gene: -; J gene: TRBJ2-5; CDR3 DNA: TGTGCCAGCACCTGGGGAGGCCAAGAGACCCAGTACTTC; CDR3 protein: CASTWGGQETQYF
clone size: -; V gene: TRBV10-3; D gene: TRBD1; J gene: TRBJ1-5; CDR3 DNA: TGTGCCATCAGACAGGGGGCAGGAAGCAATCAGCCCCAGCATTTT; CDR3 protein: CAIRQGAGSNQPQHF
clone size: -; V gene: TRBV29-1; D gene: -; J gene: TRBJ2-1; CDR3 DNA: TGCAGCGTAGATATCAGGAGGGATGAGCAGTTCTTC; CDR3 protein: CSVDIRRDEQFF
clone size: -; V gene: TRBV15; D gene: TRBD1; J gene: TRBJ2-7; CDR3 DNA: TGTGCCACCAGCAGAGGGACAGGGAAGGGTTCTGTCTCCTACGAGCAGTACTTC; CDR3 protein: CATSRGTGKGSVSYEQYF
clone size: -; V gene: TRBV5-1; D gene: TRBD2; J gene: TRBJ2-7; CDR3 DNA: TGCGCCAGCAGCTTGGTCCTAGCGGGAAACGAGCAGTACTTC; CDR3 protein: CASSLVLAGNEQYF
clone size: once; V gene: TRBV6-6; D gene: TRBD2; J gene: TRBJ2-7; CDR3 DNA: TGTGCCAGCAGGTACAGCCTAGCGGGGGGGCCCGAGCAGTACTTC; CDR3 protein: CASRYSLAGGPEQYF
clone size: -; V gene: TRBV11-3; D gene: -; J gene: TRBJ2-1; CDR3 DNA: TGTGCCAGCAGCTTAGGTGGGCAGGGGTTTAATGAGCAGTTCTTC; CDR3 protein: CASSLGGQGFNEQFF
clone size: -; V gene: TRBV7-2; D gene: -; J gene: TRBJ2-1; CDR3 DNA: TGTGCCAGCAGCTTAGGGCGGGAGCAGTTCTTC; CDR3 protein: CASSLGREQFF
clone size: -; V gene: TRBV30; D gene: -; J gene: TRBJ1-2; CDR3 DNA: TGTGCCTGGACAGGGCGGACGAACAACTATGGCTACACCTTC; CDR3 protein: CAWTGRTNNYGYTF
clone size: -; V gene: TRBV7-9; D gene: TRBD1; J gene: TRBJ1-1; CDR3 DNA: TGTGCCAGCAGCTCGCCGGGACAGGGAAGGGATACTGAAGCTTTCTTT; CDR3 protein: CASSSPGQGRDTEAFF
clone size: -; V gene: TRBV5-4; D gene: -; J gene: TRBJ1-2; CDR3 DNA: TGTGCCAGCAGCTTGGTCGGACAGTACTATGGCTACACCTTC; CDR3 protein: CASSLVGQYYGYTF
clone size: -; V gene: TRBV4-2; D gene: -; J gene: TRBJ1-1; CDR3 DNA: TGTGCCAGCAGCCCCCCACCTAAGAACACTGAAGCTTTCTTT; CDR3 protein: CASSPPPKNTEAFF
clone size: -; V gene: TRBV30; D gene: -; J gene: TRBJ1-3; CDR3 DNA: TGTGCCTGGAGGGGAAGTTGGGGCGGTTTCGGCACCATATATTTT; CDR3 protein: CAWRGSWGGFGTIYF
clone size: -; V gene: TRBV6-5; D gene: -; J gene: TRBJ1-5; CDR3 DNA: TGTGCCAGCAGTCAACAGGGAATCCCCGTTCAGCCCCAGCATTTT; CDR3 protein: CASSQQGIPVQPQHF
clone size: -; V gene: TRBV7-8; D gene: TRBD2; J gene: TRBJ2-1; CDR3 DNA: TGTGCCAGCAGCCGTCGGCGGACTAGCGGGACCAATGAGCAGTTCTTC; CDR3 protein: CASSRRRTSGTNEQFF
clone size: -; V gene: TRBV29-1; D gene: -; J gene: TRBJ2-3; CDR3 DNA: TGCAGCGTTGGAGGGGAGGGGGGCCGGAGCACAGATACGCAGTATTTT; CDR3 protein: CSVGGEGGRSTDTQYF
clone size: -; V gene: TRBV6-6; D gene: -; J gene: TRBJ2-2; CDR3 DNA: TGTGCCAGCAGTTACGAGGGTCTCGCCGGGGAGCTGTTTTTT; CDR3 protein: CASSYEGLAGELFF
clone size: -; V gene: TRBV19; D gene: TRBD2; J gene: TRBJ2-1; CDR3 DNA: TGTGCCAGTAGTATAGCGGCGGGAGGAGTATACAATGAGCAGTTCTTC; CDR3 protein: CASSIAAGGVYNEQFF
clone size: -; V gene: TRBV11-2; D gene: TRBD1; J gene: TRBJ2-5; CDR3 DNA: TGTGCCAGCAGACCTCAGACAGGGGGTAAGGAGACCCAGTACTTC; CDR3 protein: CASRPQTGGKETQYF
clone size: -; V gene: TRBV18; D gene: TRBD1; J gene: TRBJ2-7; CDR3 DNA: TGTGCCAGCTCACAATCTGGGGGACAGGGCACCTACGAGCAGTACTTC; CDR3 protein: CASSQSGGQGTYEQYF
clone size: -; V gene: TRBV5-6; D gene: TRBD2; J gene: TRBJ2-2; CDR3 DNA: TGTGCCAGCAGTTCCGGGACTAGGACCACCGGGGAGCTGTTTTTT; CDR3 protein: CASSSGTRTTGELFF
clone size: once; V gene: TRBV9; D gene: -; J gene: TRBJ1-3; CDR3 DNA: TGTGCCAGCAGCACAATGGTGGGGGGGCCTGGAAACACCATATATTTT; CDR3 protein: CASSTMVGGPGNTIYF
clone size: -; V gene: TRBV5-1; D gene: TRBD2; J gene: TRBJ2-5; CDR3 DNA: TGCGCCAGCAGCTTGGCGGGGGGCCAAGAGACCCAGTACTTC; CDR3 protein: CASSLAGGQETQYF
clone size: -; V gene: TRBV10-3; D gene: TRBD1; J gene: TRBJ2-5; CDR3 DNA: TGTGCCATCAGTGAGTCGGGACAGCAAGAGACCCAGTACTTC; CDR3 protein: CAISESGQQETQYF
clone size: -; V gene: TRBV9; D gene: -; J gene: TRBJ1-2; CDR3 DNA: TGTGCCAGCAGCGTAGGGGGCGGGGGGGTTCGATATGGCTACACCTTC; CDR3 protein: CASSVGGGGVRYGYTF
clone size: -; V gene: TRBV11-1; D gene: -; J gene: TRBJ2-1; CDR3 DNA: TGTGCCAGCAGCTTAGGCGGTTACAATGAGCAGTTCTTC; CDR3 protein: CASSLGGYNEQFF
clone size: -; V gene: TRBV5-8; D gene: TRBD1; J gene: TRBJ1-2; CDR3 DNA: TGTGCCAGCAGGGCCGGGACAGGGGCCGCTAGCTATGGCTACACCTTC; CDR3 protein: CASRAGTGAASYGYTF
clone size: once; V gene: TRBV7-9; D gene: TRBD1; J gene: TRBJ1-1; CDR3 DNA: TGTGCCAGCAGCATGGACAGGTCTGAAGCTTTCTTT; CDR3 protein: CASSMDRSEAFF
clone size: -; V gene: TRBV19; D gene: TRBD2; J gene: TRBJ2-1; CDR3 DNA: TGTGCCAGCAGGCTAGCGGGGGCCTCGGATGAGCAGTTCTTC; CDR3 protein: CASRLAGASDEQFF
clone size: -; V gene: TRBV29-1; D gene: TRBD1; J gene: TRBJ1-1; CDR3 DNA: TGCAGCGTCCCGGGACAGGGTTGGCGCACTGAAGCTTTCTTT; CDR3 protein: CSVPGQGWRTEAFF
clone size: -; V gene: TRBV7-7; D gene: -; J gene: TRBJ2-1; CDR3 DNA: TGTGCCAGCAGCTTAGAGCAGCGAACCTACAATGAGCAGTTCTTC; CDR3 protein: CASSLEQRTYNEQFF
clone size: -; V gene: TRBV4-1; D gene: TRBD2; J gene: TRBJ2-6; CDR3 DNA: TGCGCCAGCAGCCCCGACGGTGGTAGCGGGAGGACGACTGGGGCCAACGTCCTGACTTTC; CDR3 protein: CASSPDGGSGRTTGANVLTF
clone size: -; V gene: TRBV5-4; D gene: TRBD1; J gene: TRBJ1-4; CDR3 DNA: TGTGCCAGCAGCTCGGGACAGGGACCATTAAATGAAAAACTGTTTTTT; CDR3 protein: CASSSGQGPLNEKLFF
clone size: few; V gene: TRBV29-1; D gene: TRBD1; J gene: TRBJ2-7; CDR3 DNA: TGCAGCGCCCTGACAGGGTTCGAGCAGTACTTC; CDR3 protein: CSALTGFEQYF
clone size: -; V gene: TRBV9; D gene: -; J gene: TRBJ2-5; CDR3 DNA: TGTGCCAGCAGCGTAGCACTGTACCAAGAGACCCAGTACTTC; CDR3 protein: CASSVALYQETQYF
clone size: -; V gene: TRBV6-5; D gene: TRBD1; J gene: TRBJ1-1; CDR3 DNA: TGTGCCAGCAGTTCCAGACAGGGGAACACTGAAGCTTTCTTT; CDR3 protein: CASSSRQGNTEAFF
clone size: -; V gene: TRBV28; D gene: -; J gene: TRBJ2-1; CDR3 DNA: TGTGCCAGCACCCTGGGCGTGTACAATGAGCAGTTCTTC; CDR3 protein: CASTLGVYNEQFF
clone size: -; V gene: TRBV6-6; D gene: TRBD1; J gene: TRBJ1-2; CDR3 DNA: TGTGCCAGCAGTTACCCAGGACAGGCAAACTATGGCTACACCTTC; CDR3 protein: CASSYPGQANYGYTF
clone size: -; V gene: TRBV28; D gene: -; J gene: TRBJ1-2; CDR3 DNA: TGTGCCAGCAGTTATGGAGGGGCCCACCTTGGCTACACCTTC; CDR3 protein: CASSYGGAHLGYTF
clone size: -; V gene: TRBV27; D gene: -; J gene: TRBJ1-3; CDR3 DNA: TGTGCCAGCAGTTTCTCGGGAGGGACTGGAAACACCATATATTTT; CDR3 protein: CASSFSGGTGNTIYF
clone size: few; V gene: TRBV4-3; D gene: -; J gene: TRBJ1-2; CDR3 DNA: TGCGCCAGCAGCCAAGATAAGGAGGGTCCCTTCTATGGCTACACCTTC; CDR3 protein: CASSQDKEGPFYGYTF
clone size: -; V gene: TRBV5-5; D gene: -; J gene: TRBJ2-7; CDR3 DNA: TGTGCCAGCAGCTTGCGCGGGACCGAGCAGTACTTC; CDR3 protein: CASSLRGTEQYF
clone size: -; V gene: TRBV10-2; D gene: -; J gene: TRBJ2-7; CDR3 DNA: TGCGCCAGCAGCCCCATGTACGAGCAGTACTTC; CDR3 protein: CASSPMYEQYF
clone size: -; V gene: TRBV10-3; D gene: TRBD2; J gene: TRBJ2-5; CDR3 DNA: TGTGCCATCAGTGCGGGAGGGACCGGGACCCAGTACTTC; CDR3 protein: CAISAGGTGTQYF
clone size: -; V gene: TRBV7-2; D gene: -; J gene: TRBJ2-3; CDR3 DNA: TGTGCCAGCACGCGATCTAGAGTCACAGATACGCAGTATTTT; CDR3 protein: CASTRSRVTDTQYF
clone size: -; V gene: TRBV6-1; D gene: TRBD2; J gene: TRBJ2-1; CDR3 DNA: TGTGCCAGCAGTGCCCCTACCCGCACTAGCGGAGAGCAGTTCTTC; CDR3 protein: CASSAPTRTSGEQFF
clone size: -; V gene: TRBV14; D gene: -; J gene: TRBJ1-3; CDR3 DNA: TGTGCCAGCAGCCCTATCCCCCGACTTGGAGCTGGAAACACCATATATTTT; CDR3 protein: CASSPIPRLGAGNTIYF
clone size: -; V gene: TRBV2; D gene: TRBD1; J gene: TRBJ2-1; CDR3 DNA: TGTGCCATACCGACAGGGGGCGAATGGGGAACGCACAATGAGCAGTTCTTC; CDR3 protein: CAIPTGGEWGTHNEQFF
clone size: -; V gene: TRBV19; D gene: -; J gene: TRBJ2-7; CDR3 DNA: TGTGCCAGTAGTATCGAGGGCAGATTATACGAGCAGTACTTC; CDR3 protein: CASSIEGRLYEQYF
clone size: -; V gene: TRBV5-1; D gene: -; J gene: TRBJ1-2; CDR3 DNA: TGCGCCAGCAGCTTGGAACAGAACTATGGCTACACCTTC; CDR3 protein: CASSLEQNYGYTF
clone size: -; V gene: TRBV5-1; D gene: TRBD2; J gene: TRBJ2-7; CDR3 DNA: TGCGCCAGCAGCTGGGGGACTAGCGGTTACGAGCAGTACTTC; CDR3 protein: CASSWGTSGYEQYF
clone size: -; V gene: TRBV7-2; D gene: -; J gene: TRBJ2-7; CDR3 DNA: TGTGCCAGCATGAGCACTTACGAGCAGTACTTC; CDR3 protein: CASMSTYEQYF
clone size: -; V gene: TRBV5-1; D gene: TRBD1; J gene: TRBJ1-2; CDR3 DNA: TGCGCCAGCAGCTCGACAGGGGGCAGCTATGGCTACACCTTC; CDR3 protein: CASSSTGGSYGYTF